This T cell receptor beta chain was sequenced during a study of vaccination and CD4 T cells after COVID-19. Overall study: A positive SARS-CoV-2 nasal swab PCR result was recorded for each convalescent patient; nine were mild and one severe. The peptides that stimulated the cells were overlapping spike peptides from SARS-CoV-2, HCoV-NL63, HCoV-OC43 and HCoV-229E.

Cultured CD4+ T-cell DNA underwent Oncomine TCR Beta short-read sequencing. TCRdb independently ran MiXCR on the PCR reads; one entry per CDR3 protein. The top ten hold around an eighth of the sample, which has about 3,400 distinct CDR3 sequences, 16% seen once. This CDR3 has 12 amino acids. Germline V gene lookup returns CDR1 LGHDT and CDR2 YNNKEL (reference sequence). V lost 5 bases and J lost 13, with 12 bases in between. Documented treatment: approximately nine-day PBMC culture with coronavirus spike peptide pools or control peptides (ViraFEST assay). Cultures used 1.5 million to 2.5 million PBMCs per well, about 10 IU/ml IL-2 and around 10 ug/ml peptides. As for this clonotype: Its antigen remains unidentified.

Input material: CD4+ T cells from blood, cultured in vitro. The origin of this receptor is a human donor who had recovered from COVID-19. This chain joins TRBV3-1 and TRBJ1-6; tentatively, D is TRBD1 (6 bases). CDR3 loop: CASSTHRAPLHF. The CDR3 DNA follows: TGTGCCAGCAGCACTCACAGGGCTCCCCTCCACTTT.